The present entry profiles one T cell receptor (beta chain) with its context. No antigen is known for it. Constant-segment primers and 5'RACE yielded cDNA libraries for TCR alpha and TCR beta, each carrying sample barcodes and UMIs. TCRdb called the 5' RACE reads again in MiXCR, with one record for every CDR3 protein. The repertoire has about 430,000 distinct CDR3 sequences, approximately 19% of them found once; the top ten carry around a fifth. These data come from a study of T-cell memory formation after mild COVID-19. Background on the study: TCR clusters showed largely donor specificity.

This CDR3 comprises 14 residues. Germline V gene data show CDR1 as SEHNR and CDR2 as FQNEAQ (reference sequence). The V end lost 5 bases, the J end lost 3 bases, and 11 bases lay between the germline ends. Study results and limitations: The finding that pre-infection memory included some responding clones suggested that cross-reactive memory joined. Clones that shrank (day 15 to 85) were balanced CD4/CD8, whereas later expanders leaned CD4+.

V gene TRBV7-9 combines with J gene TRBJ2-1, with D possibly matching TRBD2 (6 bases). The specimen sequenced was PBMCs or a T cell subset sorted from them (not recorded which). This clonotype was sampled from a man younger than 30 who had mild COVID-19 (a few samples of this study predate the infection). Cell type and time point are not known. The CDR3 DNA reads as TGTGCCAGCAGCCCGGGACTCCGCTACAATGAGCAGTTCTTC. Its protein is CASSPGLRYNEQFF.